Listed below are T cell receptor beta chains from one sample, sequenced in a study of T cells in Graves' hyperthyroidism and ophthalmopathy. TCRdb reprocessed the multiplex PCR reads via MiXCR and lists one record per CDR3 protein. The sample contains around 700,000 distinct CDR3 sequences, roughly 32% of which appear only once. What was sequenced was blood. Receptors originate from a woman aged 40 to 50 with Graves' hyperthyroidism. Each CDR3 is given with its conserved first and last residue. Each record gives: clone size, J gene, V gene, D gene, CDR3 DNA, CDR3 protein. A D gene is named only where the DNA matches it firmly. Rows may omit the clone size; those that give it use once, few, many or a size class.

clone size: many; J gene: TRBJ2-7; V gene: TRBV2; D gene: -; CDR3 DNA: TGTGCCAGCACCTCGTCCTACGAGCAGTACTTC; CDR3 protein: CASTSSYEQYF
clone size: many; J gene: TRBJ1-1; V gene: TRBV7-9; D gene: -; CDR3 DNA: TGTGCCAGCAGCTTTGAGGGCACTGAAGCTTTCTTT; CDR3 protein: CASSFEGTEAFF
clone size: once; J gene: TRBJ1-1; V gene: TRBV19; D gene: -; CDR3 DNA: TGTGCCAGTAGAGGGAACTCGAACACTGGAGCTTTCTTT; CDR3 protein: CASRGNSNTGAFF
clone size: -; J gene: TRBJ2-2; V gene: TRBV10-3; D gene: -; CDR3 DNA: TGTGCCACCTGGGGGAACACCGGGGAGCTGTTTTTT; CDR3 protein: CATWGNTGELFF
clone size: few; J gene: TRBJ1-1; V gene: TRBV7-9; D gene: -; CDR3 DNA: TGTGCCAGCAGCCCCCGGGGACTCACTGAAGCTTTCTTT; CDR3 protein: CASSPRGLTEAFF
clone size: -; J gene: TRBJ2-7; V gene: TRBV6-5; D gene: TRBD2; CDR3 DNA: TGTGCCAGCAGAAAGAGGACTAGCGGGGAGATCGAGCAGTACTTC; CDR3 protein: CASRKRTSGEIEQYF
clone size: few; J gene: TRBJ2-3; V gene: TRBV7-9; D gene: -; CDR3 DNA: TGTGCCAGCAGCATAACGGGACTTTTCACAGATACGCAGTATTTT; CDR3 protein: CASSITGLFTDTQYF
clone size: -; J gene: TRBJ1-5; V gene: TRBV4-3; D gene: -; CDR3 DNA: TGCGCCAGCAGCGTAACCCTCGGAGGGAGCAATCAGCCCCAGCATTTT; CDR3 protein: CASSVTLGGSNQPQHF
clone size: -; J gene: TRBJ1-2; V gene: TRBV15; D gene: TRBD1; CDR3 DNA: TGTGCCACCAGCAGACCGGTTTCGACAGGGCATGGCTACACCTTC; CDR3 protein: CATSRPVSTGHGYTF
clone size: many; J gene: TRBJ1-3; V gene: TRBV7-7; D gene: TRBD1; CDR3 DNA: TGTGCTAGCAGCTCGGGACAGGGAAACACCATATATTTT; CDR3 protein: CASSSGQGNTIYF
clone size: many; J gene: TRBJ2-7; V gene: TRBV7-2; D gene: -; CDR3 DNA: TGTGCCAGCAGCTTAGAAGCGCAGGGTACCTACGAGCAGTACTTC; CDR3 protein: CASSLEAQGTYEQYF
clone size: many; J gene: TRBJ1-1; V gene: TRBV29-1; D gene: -; CDR3 DNA: TGCAGCGCGGGCGGGGGGGAGAGAGCTTTCTTT; CDR3 protein: CSAGGGERAFF
clone size: many; J gene: TRBJ1-2; V gene: TRBV2; D gene: TRBD1; CDR3 DNA: TGTGCCAGCATCCGGGACAGGGGGCAATATGGCTACACCTTC; CDR3 protein: CASIRDRGQYGYTF
clone size: many; J gene: TRBJ2-7; V gene: TRBV29-1; D gene: TRBD1; CDR3 DNA: TGCAGCGTACGGGACAGGGGGCCCCCCTACGAGCAGTACTTC; CDR3 protein: CSVRDRGPPYEQYF
clone size: -; J gene: TRBJ1-2; V gene: TRBV9; D gene: -; CDR3 DNA: TGTGCCAGCAGCGTTGGATTAGGGGAATTACAATCCTATGGCTACACCTTC; CDR3 protein: CASSVGLGELQSYGYTF
clone size: once; J gene: TRBJ2-3; V gene: TRBV20-1; D gene: -; CDR3 DNA: TGCAGTGCTGGATGGGGGGATACGCAGTATTTT; CDR3 protein: CSAGWGDTQYF
clone size: -; J gene: TRBJ2-2; V gene: TRBV2; D gene: TRBD1; CDR3 DNA: TGTGCCAGCAGTTACTTAGCCCTCCACAGGGGCGCGAACACCGGGGAGCTGTTTTTT; CDR3 protein: CASSYLALHRGANTGELFF
clone size: many; J gene: TRBJ1-3; V gene: TRBV20-1; D gene: TRBD1; CDR3 DNA: TGCAGTGCAGCCCAAGGGACAGGGACTGGAAACACCATATATTTT; CDR3 protein: CSAAQGTGTGNTIYF
clone size: few; J gene: TRBJ1-2; V gene: TRBV7-3; D gene: -; CDR3 DNA: TGTGTCAGCAGTGAAAGCTATGGCTACACCTTC; CDR3 protein: CVSSESYGYTF
clone size: -; J gene: TRBJ2-3; V gene: TRBV7-2; D gene: -; CDR3 DNA: TGTGCCAGCTGTCTCTTTGGGTTGGGAAAGGATACAGATACGCAGTATTTT; CDR3 protein: CASCLFGLGKDTDTQYF
clone size: many; J gene: TRBJ1-1; V gene: TRBV7-9; D gene: -; CDR3 DNA: TGTGCCAGCAGCTTCCCCCGGGACACTGAAGCTTTCTTT; CDR3 protein: CASSFPRDTEAFF
clone size: few; J gene: TRBJ2-7; V gene: TRBV12-3/TRBV12-4; D gene: -; CDR3 DNA: TGTGCCAGCAGTTTAGGCTCAGGTGGCGACGAGCAGTACTTC; CDR3 protein: CASSLGSGGDEQYF
clone size: many; J gene: TRBJ1-1; V gene: TRBV10-3; D gene: -; CDR3 DNA: TGTGCCATCAGTGAGTCTATAACAGGCCACCGGAACACTGAAGCTTTCTTT; CDR3 protein: CAISESITGHRNTEAFF
clone size: -; J gene: TRBJ1-1; V gene: TRBV2; D gene: -; CDR3 DNA: TGTGCCAGCTCCTCGTGGGGTTTGAACACTGAAGCTTTCTTT; CDR3 protein: CASSSWGLNTEAFF
clone size: many; J gene: TRBJ2-5; V gene: TRBV7-8; D gene: -; CDR3 DNA: TGTGCCAGCAGCTTTCGGGAACGGGAGACCCAGTACTTC; CDR3 protein: CASSFRERETQYF
clone size: -; J gene: TRBJ1-6; V gene: TRBV19; D gene: -; CDR3 DNA: TGTGCCAGTAGCCCAGCCGGACCTTCCTCACCCCTCCACTTT; CDR3 protein: CASSPAGPSSPLHF
clone size: few; J gene: TRBJ2-7; V gene: TRBV2; D gene: -; CDR3 DNA: TGTGCCAGCAGCGGGGTGAAAAGCTCCTACGAGCAGTACTTC; CDR3 protein: CASSGVKSSYEQYF
clone size: many; J gene: TRBJ2-6; V gene: TRBV12-3/TRBV12-4; D gene: -; CDR3 DNA: TGTGCCAGCGGCAGGGGGGGTGGGGCCAACGTCCTGACTTTC; CDR3 protein: CASGRGGGANVLTF
clone size: -; J gene: TRBJ1-1; V gene: TRBV2; D gene: TRBD1; CDR3 DNA: TGTGCCAGCGTCTCGACAGGGGGGCGGGTAAACACTGAAGCTTTCTTT; CDR3 protein: CASVSTGGRVNTEAFF
clone size: many; J gene: TRBJ2-2; V gene: TRBV7-9; D gene: -; CDR3 DNA: TGTGCCAGCAGTACAACTAGTTCCCGGTCCGGGGAGCTGTTTTTT; CDR3 protein: CASSTTSSRSGELFF
clone size: many; J gene: TRBJ2-5; V gene: TRBV7-2; D gene: TRBD2; CDR3 DNA: TGTGCCAGCAGCCTGACTAGCGGGGGGGAGACCCAGTACTTC; CDR3 protein: CASSLTSGGETQYF
clone size: -; J gene: TRBJ1-2; V gene: TRBV9; D gene: -; CDR3 DNA: TGTGCCAGCAGCGTGGCCACGTGGGGGCAGGACTATGGCTACACCTTC; CDR3 protein: CASSVATWGQDYGYTF
clone size: -; J gene: TRBJ2-6; V gene: TRBV30; D gene: -; CDR3 DNA: TGTGCCTGGAGGGTCTCCGGGGCCAACGTCCTGACTTTC; CDR3 protein: CAWRVSGANVLTF
clone size: few; J gene: TRBJ2-7; V gene: TRBV4-2; D gene: -; CDR3 DNA: TGTGCCAGCAGCCAAGGATTCGCTACTTACTACTCCTACGAGCAGTACTTC; CDR3 protein: CASSQGFATYYSYEQYF
clone size: few; J gene: TRBJ2-7; V gene: TRBV12-5; D gene: -; CDR3 DNA: TGTGAGCGGAGGGCGGGGGAGCAGTACTTC; CDR3 protein: CERRAGEQYF
clone size: -; J gene: TRBJ2-7; V gene: TRBV10-3; D gene: -; CDR3 DNA: TGTGCCAGCCGTGCCGGAGGGGGCGACGGTATAAGGTACGAGCAGTACTTC; CDR3 protein: CASRAGGGDGIRYEQYF
clone size: many; J gene: TRBJ1-2; V gene: TRBV12-3/TRBV12-4; D gene: TRBD1; CDR3 DNA: TGTGCCAGCAGCCAGACCCCCAGGGGGCGTTATGGCTACACCTTC; CDR3 protein: CASSQTPRGRYGYTF
clone size: -; J gene: TRBJ2-7; V gene: TRBV28; D gene: TRBD1; CDR3 DNA: TGTGCCAGCAGTTTATCCTTCAGGGGGCGGACCTACGAGCAGTACTTC; CDR3 protein: CASSLSFRGRTYEQYF
clone size: -; J gene: TRBJ2-5; V gene: TRBV15; D gene: -; CDR3 DNA: TGTGCCACCAGCAGTGCTTGGACGGTTCAAGAGACCCAGTACTTC; CDR3 protein: CATSSAWTVQETQYF
clone size: many; J gene: TRBJ1-2; V gene: TRBV9; D gene: TRBD1; CDR3 DNA: TGTGCCAGCAGCGCCCCGTCCGGGACAGCATATGGCTACACCTTC; CDR3 protein: CASSAPSGTAYGYTF
clone size: many; J gene: TRBJ1-2; V gene: TRBV9; D gene: -; CDR3 DNA: TGTGCCAGCACCTCGGGGGGGAGCTCTCACGGCTACACCTTC; CDR3 protein: CASTSGGSSHGYTF
clone size: -; J gene: TRBJ2-2; V gene: TRBV7-9; D gene: -; CDR3 DNA: TGTGCCAGCACCCACCCGAGAGAGAGGGATATATCCGGGGAGCTGTTTTTT; CDR3 protein: CASTHPRERDISGELFF
clone size: few; J gene: TRBJ2-5; V gene: TRBV7-2; D gene: TRBD2; CDR3 DNA: TGTGCCAGCAGCCGAAGGACTAGCGGGACCGAAGAGACCCAGTACTTC; CDR3 protein: CASSRRTSGTEETQYF
clone size: few; J gene: TRBJ2-2; V gene: TRBV10-3; D gene: -; CDR3 DNA: TGTGCCATCAGTCCAGGGGATTGGAGCACCGGGGAGCTGTTTTTT; CDR3 protein: CAISPGDWSTGELFF
clone size: few; J gene: TRBJ1-1; V gene: TRBV24-1; D gene: -; CDR3 DNA: TGTGCCAGCAGCACGGGACCGCGCGAAGCTTTCTTT; CDR3 protein: CASSTGPREAFF
clone size: once; J gene: TRBJ1-2; V gene: TRBV10-2; D gene: -; CDR3 DNA: TGCGCCAGCAGTGGGACCGGACAGTTCTATGGCTACACCTTC; CDR3 protein: CASSGTGQFYGYTF
clone size: -; J gene: TRBJ2-3; V gene: TRBV29-1; D gene: -; CDR3 DNA: TGCAGCGTTACTTCCTTGGGCAGGAGGACAGATACGCAGTATTTT; CDR3 protein: CSVTSLGRRTDTQYF
clone size: many; J gene: TRBJ1-2; V gene: TRBV19; D gene: -; CDR3 DNA: TGTGCCAGTAGTATAGATCCACAGGGTTCGGCTGGCTACACCTTC; CDR3 protein: CASSIDPQGSAGYTF
clone size: many; J gene: TRBJ2-5; V gene: TRBV7-6; D gene: -; CDR3 DNA: TGTGCCAGCAGCTTAGGACAGGAGTACCAAGAGACCCAGTACTTC; CDR3 protein: CASSLGQEYQETQYF
clone size: -; J gene: TRBJ1-5; V gene: TRBV2; D gene: -; CDR3 DNA: TGTGCCAGCAGTTACACCGCCGGGACGAGCCCCCAGCATTTT; CDR3 protein: CASSYTAGTSPQHF
clone size: -; J gene: TRBJ2-2; V gene: TRBV6-2/TRBV6-3; D gene: -; CDR3 DNA: TGTGCCAGCAGTCTTGCTTTCCCGAACACCGGGGAGCTGTTTTTT; CDR3 protein: CASSLAFPNTGELFF
clone size: -; J gene: TRBJ1-6; V gene: TRBV6-5; D gene: -; CDR3 DNA: TGTGCCAGCAGTGAAGGGGGGGTCTCCTATAATTCACCCCTCCACTTT; CDR3 protein: CASSEGGVSYNSPLHF
clone size: many; J gene: TRBJ1-4; V gene: TRBV2; D gene: TRBD1; CDR3 DNA: TGTGCCAGCACCCCGGGACAGCTAGGGGAAAAACTGTTTTTT; CDR3 protein: CASTPGQLGEKLFF
clone size: many; J gene: TRBJ2-7; V gene: TRBV7-2; D gene: -; CDR3 DNA: TGTGCCAGCAGTTATCGTCACGGATACACCCCCTACGAGCAGTACTTC; CDR3 protein: CASSYRHGYTPYEQYF
clone size: few; J gene: TRBJ1-4; V gene: TRBV11-2; D gene: TRBD1; CDR3 DNA: TGTGCCAGCAGCCAAGATACAGGGGGAAGGGAAAAACTGTTTTTT; CDR3 protein: CASSQDTGGREKLFF